The entry below describes one TCR beta chain. What antigen it recognizes has not been identified. No quality values exist for individual bases; no much larger clone is one base distant. This entry is derived from a study of PD-L1 blockade in urothelial cancer (TCRdb year 2017). About the full investigation: Every patient began therapy at some point between 2013 and 2015 and was given atezolizumab 1,200 mg intravenously every 3 weeks. About 90% of the roughly 29 patients were males with bladder-origin urothelial cancer, and about 65% of the roughly 30 reported a prior smoking history. An ECOG performance status of 0 or 1 was recorded for the patients, and 0 to 3 prior chemotherapy regimens had been received by the patients. Blood samples were analyzed at two time points: 3 weeks after treatment start (second dose) and 6 weeks after treatment start. Blood samples gave a median of about 130,000 T cells and 83,000 or so unique TCRs, with a median clonality of approximately 0.08. The study was an exploratory multi-omic analysis of somatic, immune and clinical correlates of response to PD-L1 blockade with atezolizumab in urothelial cancer. Pretreatment tumor samples and matched peripheral blood, collected serially before and after atezolizumab treatment, underwent TCR sequencing. Durable clinical benefit was defined as a progression-free survival longer than 6 months, and TCR features were additionally tested against progression-free survival and overall survival. In the same patients, whole exome sequencing and RNA sequencing of pretreatment tumors were performed in addition to TCR sequencing. Durable clinical benefit was achieved by nine patients but not by the remaining 20. Pretreatment blood TCR-seq was available for about 30 patients, at least one posttreatment blood collection was obtained for some 24 patients, and tumor TCR-seq was available for some 24 patients.

To estimate absolute template abundance from read counts, synthetic TCR analog templates were spiked into each PCR. The immunoSEQ assay used bias-controlled V and J gene primers to amplify TCRbeta CDR3 regions from genomic DNA. Sequencing of rearranged TCRbeta segments was performed at approximately 20X coverage. The source study handled its data this way. Sequencing errors were corrected by clustering and CDR3s were annotated against IMGT to assign V, D and J genes. Only productive TCRbeta rearrangements were used in downstream analyses, excluding out-of-frame or stop-codon sequences. Clonality was computed as one minus Shannon entropy normalized by the log of the number of unique productive sequences. Clones differing between time points or between blood and tumor were identified using Fisher's exact test with Benjamini-Hochberg correction, with an adjusted p below 0.01 applied as the threshold. TCRdb's version of the immuneACCESS table is confined to in-frame rearrangements and falls short of the full clone set. An unresolved V gene accounts for under half of the shortfall where checked; the remainder is of unknown origin. The V and J calls and clone size are taken from that table; D and trimming were inferred from the DNA. The sample table records 30,000 to 45,000 clones; more than 70% of these occur just once. Jointly, the top ten make up approximately 15% of the sample.

The cohort comprised about 30 patients with locally advanced or metastatic urothelial carcinoma treated at Memorial Sloan Kettering on a trial protocol. Peripheral blood mononuclear cells were collected pretreatment and during treatment, at between 1 and 8 total time points per patient. The Qiagen DNeasy Blood extraction kit was used to purify genomic DNA from total PBMCs and from tumor samples. Collected pretreatment and during treatment, PBMCs were isolated and stored as previously described. The CDR3 holds 15 amino acids from the cysteine to the phenylalanine. Here the CDR3 DNA is all that survives: 45 bases in frame from base 1. The germline V gene (reference sequence) specifies WNHNN as CDR1 and SYGVQD as CDR2. Here V drops 3 bases and J drops 6 bases, and the junction holds 4 bases not matched to any gene. Broader findings and caveats from the paper: Greater expansion of tumor-associated TCR clones in peripheral blood 3 weeks after the start of treatment was observed in patients with durable benefit (n of about 20, p = 0.022). Improved progression-free and overall survival was found to be associated with pretreatment peripheral blood TCR clonality below the median. Because the sample size was small (n ≈ 29) and many exploratory analyses were performed, the results are intended to be hypothesis-generating.

This clonotype was sampled from a man in his 60s with urothelial cancer. This sequence uses TRBV10-1 and TRBJ2-7, with 14 middle bases fitting TRBD2. Source: PBMCs, taken around atezolizumab (anti-PD-L1) treatment. The DNA is as follows: TGCGCCAGCAGTGAAGGACTAGCGGGAGGCGGCGAGCAGTACTTC. This codes for CASSEGLAGGGEQYF.